One sample yielded the 3 T cell receptor beta chains listed below, sequenced in a study of cytomegalovirus exposure and HLA in healthy donors. The primer mix had 60 Vbeta and 13 Jbeta primers. Only in-frame clones appear in the TCRdb table, and some are missing; sequencing was by immunoSEQ multiplex PCR. The table records about 100,000 clones, roughly four fifths of them present only once. Source material: PBMCs. The receptors originated from a male donor in good health and CMV-seropositive.

This chain's CDR3 is CASSLGTGNTEAFF. The CDR3 bases are TGCGCCAGCAGCTTGGGGACAGGGAACACTGAAGCTTTCTTT. J is TRBJ1-1 and V is TRBV5-1, with 7 bases that match TRBD1. The CDR3 spans 14 residues. The germline V gene has CDR1 SGHRS and CDR2 YFSETQ. V shed 0 bases and J 1 base; nucleotides not matched to a gene: 0.

V and J are TRBV27 and TRBJ2-5; 9 nucleotides align to TRBD1. TRBJ2-7 matches the DNA end more closely, so the J call is doubtful. The CDR3 is 16 amino acids. CDR1 is MNHEY and CDR2 is SMNVEV in the germline V gene (reference sequence). CDR3 residues: CASSLTPRDRAVEQYF. In DNA form, the CDR3 reads TGTGCCAGCAGTTTGACCCCCCGGGACAGGGCAGTCGAGCAGTACTTC.

The J gene is TRBJ1-5, the V gene TRBV6-6; 7 nucleotides agree with TRBD1. The CDR3 sequence is 13 residues long. Germline CDR1 MNHNY, CDR2 SVGAGI (reference sequence). J lost 6 bases, V lost 6 bases, and 5 bases had no gene match. CDR3 coding DNA: TGTGCCAGCAGCGGGACAGTAGGTCAGCCCCAGCATTTT. Translating gives CASSGTVGQPQHF.